The present TCR beta chain was sequenced within a study of T cell responses to AZD1222 COVID-19 vaccine. General study results and limits: Increased Spike-specific TCR breadth and depth were observed after two AZD1222 doses.

About this clone: What it binds is unknown.

The data were produced by immunoSEQ multiplex PCR, yet TCRdb's version contains in-frame clones alone and is incomplete. The table has roughly 140,000 clones, around 91% seen once. This CDR3 is built from 17 residues. CDR1 MNHEY and CDR2 SMNVEV come from the germline V gene (reference sequence). Trimming left V 2 bases short and J 2 bases short, with 18 bases between. The source is an adult in good health. The gene calls are TRBV27 and TRBJ1-2, with D possibly TRBD1 on 5 matching bases. The sample consisted of peripheral blood, taken on day 0 of AZD1222 vaccination. The DNA of the CDR3 is TGTGCCAGCAGTTTAGGGTTTGGGGCAGGGAGGAACTATGGCTACACCTTC. It encodes CASSLGFGAGRNYGYTF.